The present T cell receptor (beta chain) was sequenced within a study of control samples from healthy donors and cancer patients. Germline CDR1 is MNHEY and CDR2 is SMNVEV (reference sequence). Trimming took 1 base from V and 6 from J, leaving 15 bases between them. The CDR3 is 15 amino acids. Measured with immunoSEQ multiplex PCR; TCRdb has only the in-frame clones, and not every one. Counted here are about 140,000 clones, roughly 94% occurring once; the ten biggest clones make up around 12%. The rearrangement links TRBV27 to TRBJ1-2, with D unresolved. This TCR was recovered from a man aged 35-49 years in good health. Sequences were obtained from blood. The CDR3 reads CASSLLGNTHNGYTF. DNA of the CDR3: TGTGCCAGCAGTTTATTAGGCAATACCCACAATGGCTACACCTTC.